Each of the 14 T cell receptor beta chains below was sequenced from the same sample in a study of cytomegalovirus exposure and HLA in healthy donors. 60 Vbeta and 13 Jbeta primers were used in PCR. Libraries were prepared by immunoSEQ multiplex PCR; TCRdb keeps only in-frame clonotypes and omits some of them. Of 150,000 or so clones in the sample, roughly four fifths were seen once. Sequenced sample: PBMCs. The origin of the receptors is a woman in her thirties or forties in good health and CMV-seronegative.

The chain carries TRBV27 and TRBJ2-1; D is undetermined. Germline V gives CDR1 MNHEY, CDR2 SMNVEV (reference sequence). There are 17 residues in the CDR3. Trimming took 1 base from V and 0 from J, leaving 13 bases between them. The CDR3 loop is CASSLYQDLLSYNEQFF. CDR3 nucleotide sequence: TGTGCCAGCAGTTTATATCAGGATCTCCTCTCCTACAATGAGCAGTTCTTC.

The chain links TRBV13 to TRBJ1-5; tentatively, D is TRBD1 (5 bases). The CDR3 has 18 residues. CDR1 and CDR2 (germline): PRHDT, FYEKMQ (reference sequence). Trimming shortened V by 1 base and J by 2 bases, and 18 bases separated the two germline ends. The CDR3 coding sequence is TGTGCCAGCAGCTTAGTGGGCAGGCGGGGGATTGGCAATCAGCCCCAGCATTTT. It translates to CASSLVGRRGIGNQPQHF.

In this sample, this clone turned up once. This rearrangement joins TRBV7-8 to TRBJ1-4; unclear D gene. V lost 1 base, J lost 0 bases, and 3 bases lay in between. Looked up from germline, CDR1 is SGHVS and CDR2 is FQNEAQ. The CDR3 consists of 14 residues. The CDR3 DNA reads TGTGCCAGCAGCTTAGGGCCAACTAATGAAAAACTGTTTTTT. Translation gives CASSLGPTNEKLFF.

The J gene is TRBJ2-5, the V gene TRBV2; TRBD2 matches 8 bases. This CDR3 comprises 14 residues. CDR1 is SNHLY, CDR2 FYNNEI, per germline. The V segment lost 11 bases and the J segment 2 bases; nucleotides outside the gene matches: 10. The CDR3 loop reads CALRGAGGQETQYF. CDR3 bases: TGTGCCCTCCGGGGGGCGGGGGGTCAAGAGACCCAGTACTTC.

The CDR3 DNA is TGCGCCAGCAGCTTGTCGGGGGTCGCGGTGGGGACCCAGTACTTC. It translates to CASSLSGVAVGTQYF. The J gene is TRBJ2-5, the V gene TRBV5-1; D perhaps matches TRBD2 (6 bases). Trimming pared 1 base from V and 7 bases from J, leaving 17 bases between. Germline V lookup: CDR1 SGHRS, CDR2 YFSETQ. CDR3 size: 15 residues.

The chain has TRBV29-1 and TRBJ2-1, with D perhaps matching TRBD2 (5 bases). Germline V gives CDR1 SQVTM, CDR2 ANQGSEA. The CDR3 consists of 13 residues. V shed 7 bases and J shed 9 bases, with 19 bases lying between them. The chain's CDR3 is CSAGGPPRTEQFF. The CDR3 nucleotides read TGCAGCGCCGGAGGACCCCCAAGGACTGAGCAGTTCTTC.

J is TRBJ1-1 and V is TRBV27, with a tentative D call TRBD1 (5 bases). CDR3 size: 14 residues. Germline CDR1 is MNHEY and CDR2 is SMNVEV (reference sequence). Trimming removed 3 bases from V and 5 bases from J, with 13 bases in between. This CDR3 is CASSFSGVLTEAFF. The CDR3, as DNA: TGTGCCAGCAGTTTCTCGGGGGTACTTACTGAAGCTTTCTTT.

The genes are TRBV2 and TRBJ2-7; D is unresolved. Per germline, CDR1 SNHLY and CDR2 FYNNEI. The CDR3 is made up of 14 amino acids. Trimming removed 3 bases from V and 0 bases from J, with 9 bases in between. Here the CDR3 DNA reads TGTGCCAGCAGTGATCGGCGGTTCTCCTACGAGCAGTACTTC. It is translated as CASSDRRFSYEQYF.

The rearrangement links TRBV7-9 to TRBJ2-5; no reliable D call. Trimming removed 6 bases from V and 5 bases from J, with 10 bases in between. This CDR3 has 12 amino acids. CDR1 is SEHNR, CDR2 FQNEAQ, per germline (reference sequence). The CDR3, as DNA: TGTGCCAGCAGTCCCCGTGTGGAGACCCAGTACTTC. It yields the protein CASSPRVETQYF.

The V and J genes are TRBV6-1 and TRBJ1-1, with 9 positions matching TRBD1. The J segment lost 6 bases and the V segment lost 6 bases, leaving 8 bases of the junction unmatched. Germline V gene data show CDR1 as MNHNS and CDR2 as SASEGT. The CDR3 has 14 residues. CDR3 bases: TGTGCCAGCAGGCTACAGGGGGCGTATGCTGAAGCTTTCTTT. Translating gives CASRLQGAYAEAFF.

J is TRBJ1-2 and V is TRBV11-2; no clear D gene. The CDR3 sequence is 18 residues long. Looked up from germline, CDR1 is SGHAT and CDR2 is FQNNGV. V was pared by 0 bases and J by 3 bases, with 20 bases between. CDR3 loop: CASSLDGSLEGGYYGYTF. The DNA for the CDR3 is TGTGCCAGCAGCTTAGATGGGTCTTTGGAGGGAGGGTACTATGGCTACACCTTC.

This clone was detected once. The gene calls are TRBV4-1 and TRBJ2-1; TRBD2 is a possible D gene (6 bases). Trimming removed 1 base from V and 0 bases from J, with 13 bases in between. Germline CDR1 MGHRA, CDR2 YSYEKL. The CDR3 extends over 17 amino acids. The CDR3 bases are TGCGCCAGCAGCCAAGTGGCGGGGCCGAGCTCCTACAATGAGCAGTTCTTC. Amino acid sequence: CASSQVAGPSSYNEQFF.

V and J are TRBV19 and TRBJ2-1, with a weak D call TRBD2 (5 bases). The CDR3 contains 16 residues. The germline CDR1 and CDR2 sequences are LNHDA and SQIVND (reference sequence). Trimming removed 3 bases from V and 0 bases from J, with 12 bases in between. The CDR3 bases are TGTGCCAGTAGTATTACGGGGTTGAGCTCCTACAATGAGCAGTTCTTC. It is translated as CASSITGLSSYNEQFF.

This clone was picked up one time. The chain is built from TRBV6-5 and TRBJ1-2; D ambiguous. CDR1 and CDR2 from the germline V gene are MNHEY and SVGAGI. The CDR3 totals 13 residues. Trimming left V 4 bases short and J 10 bases short, with 16 bases between. The CDR3 sequence: CASSSNTRNLYTF. Here the CDR3 DNA reads TGTGCCAGCAGTTCCAACACCAGGAACCTCTACACCTTC.